Listed here are 5 T cell receptor beta chains from one sample, sequenced in a study of blood T cell repertoires in COVID-19. Libraries were prepared by immunoSEQ multiplex PCR; TCRdb keeps only in-frame clonotypes and omits some of them. The sample carries around 210,000 clones, approximately 85% recorded once. Sequenced sample: peripheral blood. The receptors stem from a man between 45 and 60 years old with COVID-19, enrolled during active disease.

The chain recombines TRBV6-2 or TRBV6-3 with TRBJ1-1, with 7 positions matching TRBD1. Germline CDR1 reads MNHEY; CDR2 reads SVGEGT. V was clipped by 2 bases and J by 0 bases; unmatched bases: 6. The CDR3 spans 16 residues. CDR3 protein: CASSYPDRRMNTEAFF. For the CDR3, the DNA is TGTGCCAGCAGTTACCCGGACAGGCGGATGAACACTGAAGCTTTCTTT.

The chain couples TRBV15 to TRBJ2-1; TRBD2 might be the D (6 bases). This CDR3 contains 14 residues. Trimming removed 2 bases at V and 8 bases at J, with 13 bases between. CDR1 is LNHNV and CDR2 is YYDKDF in the germline V gene (reference sequence). CDR3: CATSRPSTRYEQFF. The CDR3 DNA sequence: TGTGCCACCAGCAGACCTTCGACTAGGTATGAGCAGTTCTTC. Using reference TRBV15 and TRBJ2-1 for the parts outside the CDR3, the full variable domain is DAMVIQNPRYQVTQFGKPVTLSCSQTLNHNVMYWYQQKSSQAPKLLFHYYDKDFNNEADTPDNFQSRRPNTSFCFLDIRSPGLGDTAMYLCATSRPSTRYEQFFGPGTRLTVL.

This chain connects TRBV9 to TRBJ1-3; TRBD1 is a possible D gene (6 bases). This CDR3 spans 15 amino acids. Germline V lookup: CDR1 SGDLS, CDR2 YYNGEE. Trimming removed 0 bases from V and 2 bases from J, with 9 bases in between. In DNA form, the CDR3 reads TGTGCCAGCAGCGTAGGCGGGGGGCCTGGAAACACCATATATTTT. Amino acid sequence: CASSVGGGPGNTIYF.

CDR3: CASSKQGRSYGYTF. As DNA, the CDR3 is TGTGCCAGTAGTAAACAGGGGAGGAGCTATGGCTACACCTTC. V usage is TRBV19 and J usage is TRBJ1-2; TRBD1 aligns across 7 bases. CDR3 length: 14 residues. V lost 4 bases to trimming and J lost 4 bases; unmatched junction nucleotides: 6. Germline V lookup: CDR1 LNHDA, CDR2 SQIVND (reference sequence).

Only a few counts were recorded for this clone. CDR3 bases: TGTGCCAGCAGTGACAGGGAGGGCAATCAGCCCCAGCATTTT. Residues: CASSDREGNQPQHF. The chain recombines TRBV6-1 with TRBJ1-5, with a possible D match to TRBD1 (5 bases). CDR3 length: 14 amino acids. The germline V and J ends were trimmed by 3 bases and 2 bases, with 8 bases remaining between them. Germline CDR1 MNHNS, CDR2 SASEGT.